This TCR beta chain was retrieved from a study of blood T cell repertoires in COVID-19 (dated by TCRdb to about 2020). Study-level background: Samples from collaborators originated in the United States, Italy and Spain and spanned both the acute and convalescent phases of COVID-19. Where available, HLA class I and class II types were obtained from metadata supplied by the sample provider rather than from assay-based typing. Samples came from the ongoing ImmuneRACE study (first 160 participants) plus 1,254 subjects from 6 global collaborators. Deeply sampled blood TCRbeta repertoires from subjects exposed to, actively infected with, or recovered from COVID-19 were included in the dataset. The prospective study material was composed of cDNA or gDNA derived from T cells, B-cell-depleted T cells, or PBMCs. Nearly every sample came with metadata listing a de-identified subject ID, COVID-19 status, age in years and sex. The repertoires were released in a freely available public database meant as a resource for research on the immune response to SARS-CoV-2.

The immunoSEQ Assay, a bias-controlled multiplex PCR, was used to amplify TCRbeta CDR3 regions from genomic DNA. The original methods were these. Nucleated cell counts per sample were estimated from amplification of reference gene primers within the assay. To quantify the absolute abundance of each unique TCRbeta CDR3 rearrangement, sequence reads were collapsed and filtered. For each sample, productive Simpson clonality was calculated as the square root of Simpson's diversity index over productive rearrangements. The table comes from immuneACCESS by way of TCRdb, which keeps in-frame sequences with V and J called. Part of the clones is missing from these tables; in studies checked, under half for an unresolved V gene and the rest for unknown reasons. V and J calls and clone size are as listed in that table; D and trimming were resolved from the DNA. The sample includes 91,000 or so clones, with just over 85% observed a single time. The ten biggest clones cover under 15% of the sample.

Study-wide conclusions, independent of this receptor: The amount of clinical and demographic metadata varied by source and participant and was provided uncurated.

The CDR3, cysteine through phenylalanine, is 13 amino acids long. Just the 39-base CDR3 DNA is kept, in frame starting at base 1. V was cut back by 0 bases and J by 1 base, leaving a gap of 3 bases between them. CDR1 and CDR2, per the germline V gene, are SGHTA and FQGTGA. Notes on this clone: This receptor's antigen is unknown. Base qualities are not at hand, and no much larger clone is one base apart. Other nucleotide sequences from this sample produce the same CDR3.

The collaborating institutions used their own protocols to collect whole blood in K2EDTA tubes. For TCRbeta analysis, collaborators shipped samples as frozen whole blood, isolated PBMCs, or DNA extracted from either of those sample types. The chain employs TRBV7-3 and TRBJ1-1, with no D gene named confidently. This sequence was found in a woman aged 55-70 years in a cohort sampled during active or convalescent COVID-19. Input material: peripheral blood. For the CDR3, the sequence is CASSLTRNTEAFF. DNA sequence: TGTGCCAGCAGCTTAACGAGGAACACTGAAGCTTTCTTT.